One and the same sample provided the 21 T cell receptor beta chains below, sequenced in a study of cytomegalovirus exposure and HLA in healthy donors. The PCR contained 60 Vbeta and 13 Jbeta primers. The repertoire was sequenced with immunoSEQ multiplex PCR; TCRdb's copy has only in-frame clones and lacks some. The data contain around 100,000 clones, about four fifths of them singletons. Sequenced material: PBMCs. These TCRs come from a female donor in good health and CMV-seropositive.

The chain couples TRBV10-3 to TRBJ2-7; a possible D gene is TRBD2 (5 bases). Germline V gene sequence: CDR1 ENHRY, CDR2 SYGVKD. This CDR3 region has 15 residues. With 2 bases removed from V and 4 bases from J, the gap between germline ends came to 15 bases. The CDR3 sequence is CAISEGGPLNYEQYF. CDR3 bases: TGTGCCATCAGTGAGGGCGGGCCCCTTAATTACGAGCAGTACTTC.

This clone was detected a few times. The J gene is TRBJ2-7, the V gene TRBV2; D might be TRBD1 (6 bases). CDR3 length: 13 amino acids. CDR1 is SNHLY and CDR2 is FYNNEI in the germline V gene. V lost 7 bases and J lost 2, with 12 bases in between. The CDR3 protein is CASIGQGTYEQYF. The CDR3 coding sequence is TGTGCCAGCATTGGGCAGGGGACCTACGAGCAGTACTTC.

Relative to its sample, this clone is medium-sized (0.01 to 0.1%). The chain joins TRBV7-9 to TRBJ2-1; 7 positions match TRBD2. Germline CDR1 SEHNR, CDR2 FQNEAQ (reference sequence). The V and J ends lost 5 bases and 7 bases, in that order; junction bases with no gene match: 8. CDR3 size: 14 residues. As DNA, the CDR3 is TGTGCCAGCAGCCCAGTGACTAGCTTAAATGAGCAGTTCTTC. Translated, it gives CASSPVTSLNEQFF.

The V call is TRBV4-3, the J call TRBJ1-3, with D possibly matching TRBD1 (5 bases). There are 17 residues in the CDR3. CDR1 and CDR2 (germline): LGHNA, YSLEER. V dropped 4 bases and J dropped 0 bases, with 16 bases sitting between them. DNA for the CDR3: TGCGCCAGCAGCCCTACCCTAGGGGCAGGCTCTGGAAACACCATATATTTT. Residues: CASSPTLGAGSGNTIYF.

The rearrangement links TRBV6-5 to TRBJ1-2; TRBD1 matches 9 bases. J was trimmed by 4 bases and V by 4 bases; bases with no gene match: 7. There are 15 residues in the CDR3. The germline gives CDR1 MNHEY, CDR2 SVGAGI. The CDR3: CASSSWTGDGYGYTF. The CDR3, as DNA: TGTGCCAGCAGTTCCTGGACAGGGGACGGCTATGGCTACACCTTC.

The V gene is TRBV18, the J gene TRBJ1-1, with TRBD1 identical over 10 bases. This CDR3 spans 15 amino acids. Germline V gene sequence: CDR1 KGHSH, CDR2 LQKENI. Trimming removed 3 bases from V and 2 bases from J; junction bases left unmatched: 3. In DNA, the CDR3 is TGTGCCAGCTCACCCCGGGACAGGGGCAACACTGAAGCTTTCTTT. This codes for CASSPRDRGNTEAFF.

This clone was seen a single time. J is TRBJ2-1 and V is TRBV10-2, with 10 nucleotides matching TRBD2. Germline CDR1 is WSHSY and CDR2 is SAAADI. The CDR3 length is 14 residues. The V and J ends lost 6 bases and 4 bases, in that order; junction bases with no gene match: 3. CDR3 nucleotide sequence: TGCGCCAGCAGGAGCGGGGGGGGTTACAATGAGCAGTTCTTC. Its translation is CASRSGGGYNEQFF.

This chain links TRBV19 with TRBJ1-2; 8 bases align to TRBD1. The CDR3 contains 12 residues. Germline values: CDR1 LNHDA, CDR2 SQIVND (reference sequence). V gave up 6 bases and J gave up 8 bases; unmatched junction bases: 5. The CDR3 DNA reads TGTGCCAGTAGCTGGACAGGGACGGGCTACACCTTC. It encodes CASSWTGTGYTF.

As for this clone: One end of the junction is discordant with germline, which a read error may explain. The rearrangement joins TRBV6-1 to TRBJ2-4, with TRBD2 matching 9 bases. This CDR3 region has 16 residues. The germline gives CDR1 MNHNS, CDR2 SASEGT. This CDR3 reads CASSGVAGAAKNSQYF. CDR3 nucleotide sequence: TGTGCCAGCAGTGGGGTAGCGGGGGCTGCCAAAAACAGTCAGTACTTC.

The V and J genes are TRBV6-5 and TRBJ2-1; the match to TRBD2 covers 10 bases. The germline CDR1 and CDR2 sequences are MNHEY and SVGAGI. The V gene end was trimmed by 5 bases and the J gene end by 9 bases; junction bases not matched to a gene: 7. The CDR3 is made up of 14 amino acids. DNA of the CDR3: TGTGCCAGCAGTCCGCGGACTAGCGGTACTGAGCAGTTCTTC. Protein: CASSPRTSGTEQFF.

CDR3 in DNA: TGTGCCAGCAGCCTGGTCCGGGTGGACTATGGCTACACCTTC. Its protein is CASSLVRVDYGYTF. The chain has TRBV7-9 and TRBJ1-2, with no clear D. V was cut by 5 bases and J by 3 bases, with 13 bases left in between. Germline loops: CDR1 SEHNR, CDR2 FQNEAQ (reference sequence). There are 14 residues in the CDR3.

The rearrangement uses TRBV14 and TRBJ1-1; tentative D call: TRBD1 (5 bases). Germline CDR1 SGHDN, CDR2 FVKESK. V lost 0 bases, J lost 1 base, and 15 bases lay in between. The CDR3 extends over 17 amino acids. The CDR3, as DNA: TGTGCCAGCAGCCAAGAGAATTGGCAGGGAAGGAACACTGAAGCTTTCTTT. As protein: CASSQENWQGRNTEAFF.

This clone was observed once. CDR3 amino acids: CASRPQGAQGYTF. As DNA, the CDR3 is TGTGCCAGCAGGCCACAGGGGGCGCAGGGCTACACCTTC. V is TRBV21-1 and J is TRBJ1-2; the D call in the table, TRBD1, was not verified against the DNA. TRBV21-1 is described as a pseudogene. This CDR3 has 13 amino acids.

CDR3 loop: CVRSTTGGYGYTF. For the CDR3, the DNA is TGTGTCAGAAGCACGACAGGGGGGTATGGCTACACCTTC. The chain is built from TRBV7-5 and TRBJ1-2; the listed D gene, TRBD1, was not tested against the DNA. TRBV7-5 is given as a pseudogene. The CDR3 extends over 13 amino acids.

This clone appeared once. This rearrangement joins TRBV7-2 to TRBJ2-2, with D perhaps TRBD2 (6 bases). CDR1 is SGHTA and CDR2 is FQGNSA in the germline V gene. Trimming took off 3 bases at V and 1 base at J, with 12 bases between the two ends. The CDR3 totals 16 residues. The CDR3 reads CASSLVTSRNTGELFF. The CDR3 region has the DNA TGTGCCAGCAGCTTGGTAACTAGCCGGAACACCGGGGAGCTGTTTTTT.

The chain combines TRBV10-3 with TRBJ1-6, with D unclear. This CDR3 contains 13 residues. V was cut by 0 bases and J by 9 bases, with 6 bases left in between. The V gene's germline CDR1 is ENHRY and CDR2 SYGVKD. The CDR3 DNA sequence: TGTGCCATCAGTGAGTCGGGAGTTTCACCCCTCCACTTT. This translates into CAISESGVSPLHF.

This chain uses TRBV9 with TRBJ1-5; no clear D gene. The V gene's germline CDR1 is SGDLS and CDR2 YYNGEE. V was clipped by 0 bases and J by 3 bases, with 4 bases between them. The CDR3 spans 13 residues. The CDR3 region is CASSVGDNQPQHF. As DNA, the CDR3 is TGTGCCAGCAGCGTAGGAGACAATCAGCCCCAGCATTTT.

The chain carries TRBV28 and TRBJ2-7, with 11 bases identical to TRBD2. V shed 5 bases and J 3 bases; nucleotides not matched to a gene: 6. Germline V CDR1 and CDR2: MDHEN, SYDVKM. The CDR3 covers 15 residues. In nucleotides, the CDR3 is TGTGCCAGCAGTCCCATCGGACTAGCGGGCTACGAGCAGTACTTC. This encodes CASSPIGLAGYEQYF.

In its sample, this clone was seen once. The chain carries TRBV9 and TRBJ2-7, with unresolved D. V dropped 4 bases and J dropped 0 bases, with 11 bases sitting between them. The germline gives CDR1 SGDLS, CDR2 YYNGEE. The length of the CDR3 is 14 residues. The CDR3 sequence: CASSPLGSSYEQYF. Here the CDR3 DNA reads TGTGCCAGCAGCCCCCTCGGTAGCTCCTACGAGCAGTACTTC. Together with reference TRBV9 and TRBJ2-7, the CDR3 gives the full variable domain: DSGVTQTPKHLITATGQRVTLRCSPRSGDLSVYWYQQSLDQGLQFLIQYYNGEERAKGNILERFSAQQFPDLHSELNLSSLELGDSALYFCASSPLGSSYEQYFGPGTRLTVT.

The DNA of the CDR3 is TGTGCCAGCAGTGTTAACCGGGTGGGCGAGCAGTACTTC. This sequence encodes CASSVNRVGEQYF. The gene calls are TRBV2 and TRBJ2-7; D gene uncertain. This CDR3 is built from 13 residues. The germline gives CDR1 SNHLY, CDR2 FYNNEI. Trimming pared 4 bases from V and 6 bases from J, leaving 13 bases between.

The V call is TRBV5-6, the J call TRBJ1-5; perhaps TRBD1 as D (6 bases). Germline V gene data show CDR1 as SGHDT and CDR2 as YYEEEE. Trimming left V 0 bases short and J 1 base short, with 14 bases between. The CDR3 has 17 residues. CDR3 bases: TGTGCCAGCAGCTTGGGGTTAGGGGGGGTAAGCAATCAGCCCCAGCATTTT. Its translation is CASSLGLGGVSNQPQHF.